This entry lists 11 T cell receptor beta chains sequenced from one sample in a study of glioma-infiltrating T cells after dendritic cell vaccination. Repertoires were generated with immunoSEQ multiplex PCR, while TCRdb's copy carries only in-frame clones and drops some. The table includes tens of thousands of clones, about 87% detected once. The sequencing here drew on blood, taken before dendritic cell vaccination. These receptors were collected from a human donor with glioblastoma.

This chain uses TRBV6-1 with TRBJ1-4; D gene unclear. The CDR3 runs to 13 residues. Germline V gene lookup returns CDR1 MNHNS and CDR2 SASEGT. With 6 bases removed from V and 7 bases from J, the gap between germline ends came to 12 bases. CDR3 sequence (DNA): TGTGCCAGCAGGGGCCATGTGGGTGAAAAACTGTTTTTT. This sequence encodes CASRGHVGEKLFF.

V usage is TRBV10-3 and J usage is TRBJ1-1, with D tentatively TRBD1 (5 bases). Between the trimmed V and J ends, which lost 8 bases and 2 bases, there was a span of 18 bases. This CDR3 spans 15 amino acids. Germline loops: CDR1 ENHRY, CDR2 SYGVKD. The CDR3 spells CAIWQGREGNTEAFF. The CDR3 bases are TGTGCCATCTGGCAGGGAAGGGAAGGAAACACTGAAGCTTTCTTT.

Comment on this clone: Other DNA variants within this sample encode the same CDR3. The rearrangement links TRBV27 to TRBJ2-7; maybe TRBD1 (6 bases). Germline lookup yields CDR1 MNHEY and CDR2 SMNVEV (reference sequence). V dropped 6 bases and J dropped 4 bases, with 10 bases sitting between them. This CDR3 spans 12 amino acids. The CDR3 loop is CASSPQGYEQYF. The CDR3 bases are TGTGCCAGCAGCCCACAGGGATACGAGCAGTACTTC.

Here the CDR3 reads CASSTRTSGRRETQYF. In DNA, the CDR3 is TGTGCCAGCAGTACCAGGACTAGCGGGAGACGAGAGACCCAGTACTTC. The V gene is TRBV28, the J gene TRBJ2-5; 13 nucleotides agree with TRBD2. Germline V CDR1 and CDR2: MDHEN, SYDVKM. V lost 5 bases, J lost 4 bases, and 7 bases stayed unmatched. The CDR3 is 16 residues long.

Note on this clone: The same CDR3 arises from other DNA sequences in this sample as well. The V call is TRBV9, the J call TRBJ1-1; 7 nucleotides align to TRBD1. V gave up 3 bases and J gave up 0 bases; unmatched junction bases: 2. CDR3 length: 14 amino acids. CDR1 is SGDLS, CDR2 YYNGEE, per germline. The CDR3 here is CASSAGQMNTEAFF. CDR3 sequence (DNA): TGTGCCAGCAGCGCGGGACAGATGAACACTGAAGCTTTCTTT.

This clone appeared a single time. This sequence joins TRBV18 and TRBJ2-1, with 9 nucleotides matching TRBD1. The CDR3 runs to 15 residues. The germline CDR1 and CDR2 sequences are KGHSH and LQKENI. J gave up 5 bases and V 6 bases, and 8 bases lay outside the gene matches. Here the CDR3 reads CASSSGTGFHNEQFF. The CDR3 DNA reads as TGTGCCAGCTCTTCCGGGACAGGGTTCCACAATGAGCAGTTCTTC.

V and J are TRBV28 and TRBJ2-7; 11 bases fit TRBD1. The CDR3 contains 15 residues. Germline V gene sequence: CDR1 MDHEN, CDR2 SYDVKM. The junction had 5 bases not matched to a gene; V was cut back by 5 bases and J by 2 bases. Here the CDR3 reads CASSRPGQGAYEQYF. The CDR3 nucleotides read TGTGCCAGCAGTCGTCCGGGACAGGGGGCCTACGAGCAGTACTTC.

This clone is a singleton in its sample. The chain recombines TRBV30 with TRBJ2-1, with 7 bases lining up with TRBD1. This CDR3 is built from 15 residues. J lost 0 bases, V lost 0 bases, and 2 bases had no gene match. The germline V gene encodes CDR1 GTSNPN and CDR2 SVGIG (reference sequence). The CDR3 sequence: CAWSVGGGSYNEQFF. CDR3 in DNA: TGTGCCTGGAGTGTAGGGGGCGGCTCCTACAATGAGCAGTTCTTC.

The chain combines TRBV6-1 with TRBJ1-5; 7 positions agree with TRBD1. Germline CDR1 MNHNS, CDR2 SASEGT. This CDR3 region has 14 residues. V shed 2 bases and J 7 bases; nucleotides not matched to a gene: 5. CDR3 sequence: CASSETQGRQPQHF. CDR3 nucleotides: TGTGCCAGCAGTGAAACACAGGGGAGGCAGCCCCAGCATTTT.

The CDR3 loop reads CASSIPGRANYGYTF. CDR3 nucleotide sequence: TGTGCCAGTAGTATCCCGGGTCGAGCTAACTATGGCTACACCTTC. The chain couples TRBV19 to TRBJ1-2; D unclear. V was shortened by 3 bases and J by 0 bases, with 11 bases between the two germline ends. Germline CDR1 and CDR2: LNHDA and SQIVND (reference sequence). The CDR3 is 15 residues long.

The chain employs TRBV10-3 and TRBJ1-2, with TRBD1 matching over 7 bases. The germline V gene encodes CDR1 ENHRY and CDR2 SYGVKD. The V segment lost 5 bases and the J segment 8 bases; nucleotides outside the gene matches: 11. The CDR3 is 14 residues long. The DNA for the CDR3 is TGTGCCATCAGTTCCGACAGGGAAGGGAGAGGCTACACCTTC. It codes for CAISSDREGRGYTF.